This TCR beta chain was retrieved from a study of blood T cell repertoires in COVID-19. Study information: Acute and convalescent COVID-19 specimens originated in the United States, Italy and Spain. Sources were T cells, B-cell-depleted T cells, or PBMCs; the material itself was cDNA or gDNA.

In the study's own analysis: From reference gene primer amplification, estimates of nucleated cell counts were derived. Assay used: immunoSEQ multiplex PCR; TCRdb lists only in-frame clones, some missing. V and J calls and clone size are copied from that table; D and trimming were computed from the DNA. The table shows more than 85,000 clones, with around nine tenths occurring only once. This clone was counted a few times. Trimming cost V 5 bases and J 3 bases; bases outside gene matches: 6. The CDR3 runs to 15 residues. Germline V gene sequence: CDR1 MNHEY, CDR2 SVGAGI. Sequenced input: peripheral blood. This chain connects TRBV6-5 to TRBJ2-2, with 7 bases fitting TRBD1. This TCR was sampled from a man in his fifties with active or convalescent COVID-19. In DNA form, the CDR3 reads TGTGCCAGCAGTCAACTCCAGGGGGACACCGGGGAGCTGTTTTTT. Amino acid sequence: CASSQLQGDTGELFF.